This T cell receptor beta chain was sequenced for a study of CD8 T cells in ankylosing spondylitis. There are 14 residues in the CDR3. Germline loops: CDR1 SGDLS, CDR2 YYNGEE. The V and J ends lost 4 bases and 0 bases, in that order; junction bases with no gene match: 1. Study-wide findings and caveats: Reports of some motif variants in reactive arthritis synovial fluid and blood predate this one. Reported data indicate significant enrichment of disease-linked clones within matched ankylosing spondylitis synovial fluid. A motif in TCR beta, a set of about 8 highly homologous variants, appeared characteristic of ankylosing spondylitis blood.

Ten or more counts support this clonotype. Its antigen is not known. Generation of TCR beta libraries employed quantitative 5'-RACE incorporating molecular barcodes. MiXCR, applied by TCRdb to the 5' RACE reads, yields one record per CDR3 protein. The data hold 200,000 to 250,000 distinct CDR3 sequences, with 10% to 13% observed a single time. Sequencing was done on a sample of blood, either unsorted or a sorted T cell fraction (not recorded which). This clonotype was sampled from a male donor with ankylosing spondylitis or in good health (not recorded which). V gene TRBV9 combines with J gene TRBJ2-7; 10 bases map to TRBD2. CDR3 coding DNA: TGTGCCAGCAGCCGGACTAGCGGCTCCTACGAGCAGTACTTC. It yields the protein CASSRTSGSYEQYF.